This T cell receptor beta chain was recorded in a study of T cell repertoires in cytomegalovirus infection. Study context: Public TCR beta signatures provided an indication of both CMV infection and a matching HLA type.

Findings of the study overall: Dominating the ex vivo response were TCR beta clonotypes that were CMV-specific and HLA-C-restricted.

Germline loops: CDR1 MGHRA, CDR2 YSYEKL. V was cut by 4 bases and J by 3 bases, with 9 bases left in between. This CDR3 is built from 13 residues. TCRdb processed the reads anew with MiXCR; each CDR3 protein has one entry. This table holds about 400,000 distinct CDR3 sequences, 34% found once. This clonotype was seen a handful of times. The antigen is unknown. This receptor was obtained from a human donor in good health (CMV status not recorded). Some clones in this sample may be carry-over from other donors' samples. The chain links TRBV4-1 to TRBJ1-2, with D unclear. The source material was cultured PBMCs, sampled from culture after CMV antigen stimulation. CDR3 DNA: TGCGCCAGCAGCCTCAGACTACACTATGGCTACACCTTC. Its protein is CASSLRLHYGYTF.